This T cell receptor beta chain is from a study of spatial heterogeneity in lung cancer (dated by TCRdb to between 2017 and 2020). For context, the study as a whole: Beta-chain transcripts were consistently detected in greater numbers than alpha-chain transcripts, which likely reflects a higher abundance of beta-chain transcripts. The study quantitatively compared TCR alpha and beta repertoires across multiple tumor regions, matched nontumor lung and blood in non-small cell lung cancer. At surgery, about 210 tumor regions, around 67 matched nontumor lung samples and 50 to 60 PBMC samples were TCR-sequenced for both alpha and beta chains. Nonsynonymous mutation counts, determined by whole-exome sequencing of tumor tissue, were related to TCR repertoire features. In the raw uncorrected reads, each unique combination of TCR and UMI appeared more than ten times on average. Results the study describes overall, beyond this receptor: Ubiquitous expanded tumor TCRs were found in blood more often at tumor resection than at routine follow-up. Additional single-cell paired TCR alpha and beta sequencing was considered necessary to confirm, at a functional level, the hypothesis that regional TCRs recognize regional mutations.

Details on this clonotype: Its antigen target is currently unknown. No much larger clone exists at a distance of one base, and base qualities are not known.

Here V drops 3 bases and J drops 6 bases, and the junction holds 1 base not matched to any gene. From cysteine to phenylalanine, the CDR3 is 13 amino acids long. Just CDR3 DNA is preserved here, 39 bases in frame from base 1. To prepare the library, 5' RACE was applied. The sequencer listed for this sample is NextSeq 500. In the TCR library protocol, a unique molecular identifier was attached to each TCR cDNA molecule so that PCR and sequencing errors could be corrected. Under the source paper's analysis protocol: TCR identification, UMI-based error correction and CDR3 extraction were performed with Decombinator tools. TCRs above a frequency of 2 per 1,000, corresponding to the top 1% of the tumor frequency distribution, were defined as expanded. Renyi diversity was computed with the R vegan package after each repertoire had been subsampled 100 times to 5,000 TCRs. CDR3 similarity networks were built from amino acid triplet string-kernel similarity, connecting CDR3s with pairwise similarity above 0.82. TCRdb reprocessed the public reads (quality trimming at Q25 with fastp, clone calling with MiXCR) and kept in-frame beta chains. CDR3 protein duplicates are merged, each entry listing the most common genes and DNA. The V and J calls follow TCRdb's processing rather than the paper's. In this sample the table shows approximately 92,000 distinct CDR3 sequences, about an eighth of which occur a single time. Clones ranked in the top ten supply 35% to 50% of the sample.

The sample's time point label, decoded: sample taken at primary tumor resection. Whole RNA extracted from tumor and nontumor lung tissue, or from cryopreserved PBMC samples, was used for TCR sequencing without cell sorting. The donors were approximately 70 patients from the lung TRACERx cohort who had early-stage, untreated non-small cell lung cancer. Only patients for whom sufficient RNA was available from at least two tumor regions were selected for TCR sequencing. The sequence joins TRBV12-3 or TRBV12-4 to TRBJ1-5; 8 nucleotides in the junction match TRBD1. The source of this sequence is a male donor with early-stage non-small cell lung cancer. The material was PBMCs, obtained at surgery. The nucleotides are TGTGCCAGCAGTTTGACAGGGGTTCAGCCCCAGCATTTT. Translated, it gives CASSLTGVQPQHF.